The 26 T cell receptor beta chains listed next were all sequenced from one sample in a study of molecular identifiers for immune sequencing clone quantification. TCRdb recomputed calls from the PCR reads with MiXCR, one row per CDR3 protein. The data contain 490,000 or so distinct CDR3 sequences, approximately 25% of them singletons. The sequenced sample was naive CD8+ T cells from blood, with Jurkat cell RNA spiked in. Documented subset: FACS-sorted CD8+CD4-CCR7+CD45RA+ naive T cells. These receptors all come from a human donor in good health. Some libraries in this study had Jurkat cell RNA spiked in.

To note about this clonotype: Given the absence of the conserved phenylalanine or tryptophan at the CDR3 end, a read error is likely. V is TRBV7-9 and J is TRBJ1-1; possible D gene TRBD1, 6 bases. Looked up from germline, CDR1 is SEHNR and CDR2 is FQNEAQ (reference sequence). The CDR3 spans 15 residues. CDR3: CASSESRGMNTEAFL. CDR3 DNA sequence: TGTGCCAGCAGCGAAAGCAGGGGAATGAACACTGAGGCTTTCCTT.

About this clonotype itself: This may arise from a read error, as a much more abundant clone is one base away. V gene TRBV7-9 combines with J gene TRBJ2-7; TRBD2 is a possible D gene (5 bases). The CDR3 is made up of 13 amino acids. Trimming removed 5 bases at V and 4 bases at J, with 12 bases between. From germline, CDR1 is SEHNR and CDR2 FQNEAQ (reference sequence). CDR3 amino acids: CASSTPQRYEQYF. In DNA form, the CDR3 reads TGTGCCAGCAGCACACCACAGCGGTACGAGCAGTACTTC. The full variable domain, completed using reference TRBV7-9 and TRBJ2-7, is DTGVSQNPRHKITKRGQNVTFRCDPISEHNRLYWYRQTLGQGPEFLTYFQNEAQLEKSRLLSDRFSAERPKGSFSTLEIQRTEQGDSAMYLCASSTPQRYEQYFGPGTRLTVT.

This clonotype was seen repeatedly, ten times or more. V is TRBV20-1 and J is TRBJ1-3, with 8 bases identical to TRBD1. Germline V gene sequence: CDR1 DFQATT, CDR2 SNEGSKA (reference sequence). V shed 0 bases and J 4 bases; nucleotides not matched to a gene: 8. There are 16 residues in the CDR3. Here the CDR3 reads CSARDREDRVGNTIYF. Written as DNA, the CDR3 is TGCAGTGCTAGAGATCGCGAGGACAGGGTCGGAAACACCATATATTTT.

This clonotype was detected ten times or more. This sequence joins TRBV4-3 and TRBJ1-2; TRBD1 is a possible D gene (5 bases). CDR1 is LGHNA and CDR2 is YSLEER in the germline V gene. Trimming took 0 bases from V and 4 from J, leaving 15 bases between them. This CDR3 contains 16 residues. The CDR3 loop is CASSQEISGQSYGYTF. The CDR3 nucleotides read TGCGCCAGCAGCCAAGAGATTTCAGGGCAGAGCTATGGCTACACCTTC.

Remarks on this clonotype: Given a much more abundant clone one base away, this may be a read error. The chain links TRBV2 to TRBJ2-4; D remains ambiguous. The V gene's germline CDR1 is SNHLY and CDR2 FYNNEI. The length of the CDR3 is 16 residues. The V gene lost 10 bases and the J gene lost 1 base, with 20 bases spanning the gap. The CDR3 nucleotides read TGTGCCACCAATTGGCCCCCCGGCGACGCCAAAAACATTCAGTACTTC. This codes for CATNWPPGDAKNIQYF.

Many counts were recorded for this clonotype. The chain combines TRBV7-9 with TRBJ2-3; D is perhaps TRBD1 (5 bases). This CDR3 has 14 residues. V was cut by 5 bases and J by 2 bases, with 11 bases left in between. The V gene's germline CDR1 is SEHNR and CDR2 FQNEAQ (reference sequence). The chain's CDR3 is CASSLDSNTDTQYF. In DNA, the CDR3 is TGTGCCAGCAGCCTCGACAGCAACACAGATACGCAGTATTTT.

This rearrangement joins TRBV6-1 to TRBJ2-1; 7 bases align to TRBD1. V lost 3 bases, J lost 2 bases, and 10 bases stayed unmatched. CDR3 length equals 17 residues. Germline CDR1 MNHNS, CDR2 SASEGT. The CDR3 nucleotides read TGTGCCAGCAGTGAGTTTGGCTGGGACAGAACCTACAATGAGCAGTTCTTC. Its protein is CASSEFGWDRTYNEQFF.

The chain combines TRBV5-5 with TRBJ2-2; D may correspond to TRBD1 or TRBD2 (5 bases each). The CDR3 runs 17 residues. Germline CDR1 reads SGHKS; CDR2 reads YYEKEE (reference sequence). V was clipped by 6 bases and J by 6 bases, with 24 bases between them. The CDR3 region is CASTMGRLESFAGELFF. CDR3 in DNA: TGTGCCAGCACCATGGGACGGCTAGAGTCGTTCGCCGGGGAGCTGTTTTTT.

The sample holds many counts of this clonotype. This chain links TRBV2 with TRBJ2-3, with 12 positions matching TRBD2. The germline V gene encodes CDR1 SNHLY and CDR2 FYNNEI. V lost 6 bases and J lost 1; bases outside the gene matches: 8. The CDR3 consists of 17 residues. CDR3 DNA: TGTGCCAGCAGCCCTTGGACTAGCGGGGTGGGCACAGATACGCAGTATTTT. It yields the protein CASSPWTSGVGTDTQYF. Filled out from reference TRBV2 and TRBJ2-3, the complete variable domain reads EPEVTQTPSHQVTQMGQEVILRCVPISNHLYFYWYRQILGQKVEFLVSFYNNEISEKSEIFDDQFSVERPDGSNFTLKIRSTKLEDSAMYFCASSPWTSGVGTDTQYFGPGTRLTVL.

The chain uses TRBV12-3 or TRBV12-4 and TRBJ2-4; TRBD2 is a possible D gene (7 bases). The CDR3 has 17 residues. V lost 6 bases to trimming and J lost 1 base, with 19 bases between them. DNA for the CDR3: TGTGCCAGCAGAGGGGGGGGGCAGTTATCTGCCAAAAACATTCAGTACTTC. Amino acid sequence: CASRGGGQLSAKNIQYF.

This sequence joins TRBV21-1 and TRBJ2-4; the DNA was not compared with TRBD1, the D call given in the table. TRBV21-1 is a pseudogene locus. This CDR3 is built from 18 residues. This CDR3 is CASSKGRQGAMAKNIQYF. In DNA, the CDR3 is TGTGCCAGCAGCAAGGGGAGGCAGGGGGCGATGGCCAAAAACATTCAGTACTTC.

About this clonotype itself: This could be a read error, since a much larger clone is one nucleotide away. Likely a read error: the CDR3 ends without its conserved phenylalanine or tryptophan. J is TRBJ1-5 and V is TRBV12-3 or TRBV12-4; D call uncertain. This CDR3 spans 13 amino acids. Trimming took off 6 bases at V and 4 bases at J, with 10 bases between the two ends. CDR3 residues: CASSDTLNQPQHL. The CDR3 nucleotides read TGTGCCAGCAGCGACACCTTGAATCAGCCCCAGCATTTA.

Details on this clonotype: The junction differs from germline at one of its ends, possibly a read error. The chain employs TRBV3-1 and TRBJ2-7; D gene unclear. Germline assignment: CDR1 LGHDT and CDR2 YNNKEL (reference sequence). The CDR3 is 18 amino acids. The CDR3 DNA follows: TGTGCCAGCAGCCCGCCGACGGCCCCCACGAGGAGCTCCCACGAGCAGTACTTC. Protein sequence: CASSPPTAPTRSSHEQYF.

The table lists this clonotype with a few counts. This CDR3 is CASSLGGRGAAREQFF. The CDR3 region has the DNA TGTGCCAGCAGCTTGGGAGGGCGGGGGGCTGCTCGGGAGCAGTTCTTC. The chain recombines TRBV5-6 with TRBJ2-1; the match to TRBD2 covers 8 bases. The germline gives CDR1 SGHDT, CDR2 YYEEEE. Trimming at V came to 0 bases and at J to 10 bases, leaving 12 bases not matched to a gene. The CDR3 length is 16 residues.

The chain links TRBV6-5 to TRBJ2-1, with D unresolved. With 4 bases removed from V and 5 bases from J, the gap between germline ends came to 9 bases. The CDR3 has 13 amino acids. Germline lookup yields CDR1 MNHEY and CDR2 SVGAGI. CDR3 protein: CASSLRQNNEQFF. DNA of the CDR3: TGTGCCAGCAGTTTGCGGCAGAACAATGAGCAGTTCTTC.

Here the CDR3 DNA reads TGTGCCTGGAGTGCACGCGTCTATGGCTACACCTTC. It codes for CAWSARVYGYTF. The chain couples TRBV30 to TRBJ1-2; no clear D gene. V was cut by 1 base and J by 4 bases, with 7 bases left in between. Germline assignment: CDR1 GTSNPN and CDR2 SVGIG (reference sequence). This CDR3 comprises 12 residues.

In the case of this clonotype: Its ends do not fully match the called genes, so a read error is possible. The DNA for the CDR3 is TGCAGTGCTAGCCTAAGGACTAGCGGGGCCACAGATGCGCAGTATTTT. Amino acid sequence: CSASLRTSGATDAQYF. V gene TRBV20-1 combines with J gene TRBJ2-3; 12 positions agree with TRBD2. Germline assignment: CDR1 DFQATT and CDR2 SNEGSKA (reference sequence). The CDR3 spans 16 residues.

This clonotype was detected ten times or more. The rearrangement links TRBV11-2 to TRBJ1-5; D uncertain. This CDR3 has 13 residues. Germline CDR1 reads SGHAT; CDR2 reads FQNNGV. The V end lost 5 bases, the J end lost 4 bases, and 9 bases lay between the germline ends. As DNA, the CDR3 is TGTGCCAGCAGCCATGGACCAAATCAGCCCCAGCATTTT. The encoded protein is CASSHGPNQPQHF. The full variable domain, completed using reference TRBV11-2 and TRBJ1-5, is EAGVAQSPRYKIIEKRQSVAFWCNPISGHATLYWYQQILGQGPKLLIQFQNNGVVDDSQLPKDRFSAERLKGVDSTLKIQPAKLEDSAVYLCASSHGPNQPQHFGDGTRLSIL.

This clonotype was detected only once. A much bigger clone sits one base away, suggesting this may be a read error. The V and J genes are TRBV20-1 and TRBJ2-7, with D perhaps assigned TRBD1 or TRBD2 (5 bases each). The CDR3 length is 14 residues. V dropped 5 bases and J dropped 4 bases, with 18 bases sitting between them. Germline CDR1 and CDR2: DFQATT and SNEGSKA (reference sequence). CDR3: CSAPIRDDDYEQYF. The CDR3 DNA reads TGCAGTGCTCCCATCCGGGACGACGATTACGAGCAGTACTTC.

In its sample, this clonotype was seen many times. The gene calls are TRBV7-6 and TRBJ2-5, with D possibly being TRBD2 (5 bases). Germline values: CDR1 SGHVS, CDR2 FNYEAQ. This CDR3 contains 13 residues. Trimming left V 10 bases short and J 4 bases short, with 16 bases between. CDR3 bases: TGTGCCACTACGAACGGGAATTCAGAGACCCAGTACTTC. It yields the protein CATTNGNSETQYF. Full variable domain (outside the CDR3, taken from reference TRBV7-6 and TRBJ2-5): GAGVSQSPRYKVTKRGQDVALRCDPISGHVSLYWYRQALGQGPEFLTYFNYEAQQDKSGLPNDRFSAERPEGSISTLTIQRTEQRDSAMYRCATTNGNSETQYFGPGTRLLVL.

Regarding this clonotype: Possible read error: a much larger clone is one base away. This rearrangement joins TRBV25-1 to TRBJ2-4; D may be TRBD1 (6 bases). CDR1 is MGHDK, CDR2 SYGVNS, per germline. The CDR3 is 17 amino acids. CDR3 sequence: CTSSEFFRTAAKNIQYF. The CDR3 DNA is TGTACCAGCAGTGAATTTTTCAGGACAGCTGCCAAAAACATTCAGTACTTC.

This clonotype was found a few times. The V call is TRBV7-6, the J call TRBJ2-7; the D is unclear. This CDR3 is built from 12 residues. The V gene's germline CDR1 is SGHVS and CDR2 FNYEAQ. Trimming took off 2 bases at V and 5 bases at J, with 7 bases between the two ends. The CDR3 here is CASSLNWNEQYF. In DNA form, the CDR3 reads TGTGCCAGCAGCTTAAACTGGAACGAGCAGTACTTC.

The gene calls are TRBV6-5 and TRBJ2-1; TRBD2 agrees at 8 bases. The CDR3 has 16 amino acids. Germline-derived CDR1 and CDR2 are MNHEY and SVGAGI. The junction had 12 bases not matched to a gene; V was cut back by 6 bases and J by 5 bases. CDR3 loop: CASSPLAGTAHNEQFF. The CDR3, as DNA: TGTGCCAGCAGCCCCTTAGCGGGGACCGCCCACAATGAGCAGTTCTTC.

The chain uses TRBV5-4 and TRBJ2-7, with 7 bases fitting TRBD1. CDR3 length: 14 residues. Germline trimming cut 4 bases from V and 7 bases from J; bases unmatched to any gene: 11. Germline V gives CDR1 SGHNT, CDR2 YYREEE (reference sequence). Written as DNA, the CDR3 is TGTGCCAGCAGCCCCCGGCAGGGGGTGCAAGAGCAGTACTTC. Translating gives CASSPRQGVQEQYF.

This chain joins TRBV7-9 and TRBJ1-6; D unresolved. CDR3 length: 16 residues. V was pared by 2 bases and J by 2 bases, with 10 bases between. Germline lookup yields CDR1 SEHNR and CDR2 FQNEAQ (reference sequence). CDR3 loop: CASSLSAPAYNSPLHF. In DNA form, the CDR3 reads TGTGCCAGCAGCTTATCCGCCCCGGCCTATAATTCACCCCTCCACTTT.

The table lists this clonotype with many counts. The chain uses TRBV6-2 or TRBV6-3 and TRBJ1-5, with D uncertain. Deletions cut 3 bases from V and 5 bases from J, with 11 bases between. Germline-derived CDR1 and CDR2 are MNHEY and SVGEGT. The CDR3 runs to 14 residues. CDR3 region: CASSYGVYYQPQHF. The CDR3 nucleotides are TGTGCCAGCAGTTATGGGGTCTACTATCAGCCCCAGCATTTT.